This T cell receptor (beta chain) was observed in a study of T-cell reconstitution after alpha-beta-depleted transplantation in children. Turning to this clonotype: The antigen is unknown.

V lost 3 bases to trimming and J lost 8 bases; unmatched junction nucleotides: 12. This CDR3 has 17 amino acids. The germline CDR1 and CDR2 sequences are KGHDR and SFDVKD. Library preparation (for TCRbeta) was performed with unique molecular identifiers. TCRdb re-called the PCR reads through MiXCR, storing one row per CDR3 protein. The table has about 130,000 distinct CDR3 sequences, about 9.5% seen once. Whole-study findings and limits: It was newly produced T cells that mostly accounted for T-cell counts and diversity one year after transplant.

V and J are TRBV24-1 and TRBJ2-5; 12 nucleotides line up with TRBD1. The source is a girl under three years old who had a stem cell transplant for combined immunodeficiency, so the T cells may come from the graft donor. Sequenced material: PBMCs, mostly from graft donor cells, taken 180 days after TCRalphabeta/CD19-depleted stem cell transplant. CDR3 nucleotides: TGTGCCACCAGTGATGCCAGGGGACAGGGGGCACTACTTACCCAGTACTTC. Its protein product is CATSDARGQGALLTQYF.